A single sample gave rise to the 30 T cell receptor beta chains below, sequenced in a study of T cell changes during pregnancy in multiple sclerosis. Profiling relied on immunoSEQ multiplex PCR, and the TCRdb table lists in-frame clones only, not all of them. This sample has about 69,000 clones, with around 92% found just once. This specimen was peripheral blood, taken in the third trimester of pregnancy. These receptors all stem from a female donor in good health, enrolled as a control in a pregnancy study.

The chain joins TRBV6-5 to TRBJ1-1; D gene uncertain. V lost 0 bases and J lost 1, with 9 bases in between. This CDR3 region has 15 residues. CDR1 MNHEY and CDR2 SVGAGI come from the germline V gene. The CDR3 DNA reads TGTGCCAGCAGTTACTCTATTACTCCGAACACTGAAGCTTTCTTT. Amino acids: CASSYSITPNTEAFF.

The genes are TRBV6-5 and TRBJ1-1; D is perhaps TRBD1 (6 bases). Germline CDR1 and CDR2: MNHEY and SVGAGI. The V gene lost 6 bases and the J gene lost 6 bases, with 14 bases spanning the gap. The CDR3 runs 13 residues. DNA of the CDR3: TGTGCCAGCAGCCTACAGGGAGGGTCTGAAGCTTTCTTT. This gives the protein CASSLQGGSEAFF.

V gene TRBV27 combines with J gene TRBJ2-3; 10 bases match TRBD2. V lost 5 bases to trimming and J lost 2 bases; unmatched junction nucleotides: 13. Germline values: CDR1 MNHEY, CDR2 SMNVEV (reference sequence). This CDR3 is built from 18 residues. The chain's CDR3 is CASSPTHGLAATTDTQYF. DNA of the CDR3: TGTGCCAGCAGTCCTACCCACGGACTAGCGGCAACCACAGATACGCAGTATTTT.

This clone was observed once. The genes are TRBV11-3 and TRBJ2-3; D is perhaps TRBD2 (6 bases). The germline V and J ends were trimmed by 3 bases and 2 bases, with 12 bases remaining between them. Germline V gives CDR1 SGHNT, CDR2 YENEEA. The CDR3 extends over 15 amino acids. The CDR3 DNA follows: TGTGCCAGCAGCTTTGGCGGGGCCTCCACAGATACGCAGTATTTT. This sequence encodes CASSFGGASTDTQYF.

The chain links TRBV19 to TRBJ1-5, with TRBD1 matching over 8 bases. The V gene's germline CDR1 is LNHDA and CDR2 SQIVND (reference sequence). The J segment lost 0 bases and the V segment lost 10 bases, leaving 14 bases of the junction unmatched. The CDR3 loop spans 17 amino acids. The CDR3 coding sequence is TGTGCCACCCAGACAGGGGTAGGTTCCCTTAGCAATCAGCCCCAGCATTTT. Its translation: CATQTGVGSLSNQPQHF.

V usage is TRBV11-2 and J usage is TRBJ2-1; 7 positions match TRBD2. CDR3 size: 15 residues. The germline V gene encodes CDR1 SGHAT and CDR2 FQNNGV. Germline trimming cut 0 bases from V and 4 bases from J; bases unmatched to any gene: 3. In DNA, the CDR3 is TGTGCCAGCAGCTTAGAGCCGGGGGGATACAATGAGCAGTTCTTC. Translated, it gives CASSLEPGGYNEQFF.

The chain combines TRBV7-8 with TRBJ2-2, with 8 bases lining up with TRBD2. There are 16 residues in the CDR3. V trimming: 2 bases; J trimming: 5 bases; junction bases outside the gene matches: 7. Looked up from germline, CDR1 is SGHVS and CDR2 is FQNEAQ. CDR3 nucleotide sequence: TGTGCCAGCAGCTTAATGGCGGGGGGCGGGACCGGGGAGCTGTTTTTT. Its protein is CASSLMAGGGTGELFF.

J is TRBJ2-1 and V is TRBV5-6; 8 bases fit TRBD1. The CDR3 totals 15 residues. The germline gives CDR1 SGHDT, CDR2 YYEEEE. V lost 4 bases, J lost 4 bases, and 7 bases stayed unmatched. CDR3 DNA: TGTGCCAGCAGCGAGGGACAGGCTGCGTACAATGAGCAGTTCTTC. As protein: CASSEGQAAYNEQFF.

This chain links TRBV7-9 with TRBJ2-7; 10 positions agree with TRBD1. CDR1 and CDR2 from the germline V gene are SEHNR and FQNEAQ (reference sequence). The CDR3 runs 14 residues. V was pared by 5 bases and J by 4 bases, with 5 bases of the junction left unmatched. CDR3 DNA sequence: TGTGCCAGCAGCCCGACAGGGGGCGATTACGAGCAGTACTTC. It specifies CASSPTGGDYEQYF.

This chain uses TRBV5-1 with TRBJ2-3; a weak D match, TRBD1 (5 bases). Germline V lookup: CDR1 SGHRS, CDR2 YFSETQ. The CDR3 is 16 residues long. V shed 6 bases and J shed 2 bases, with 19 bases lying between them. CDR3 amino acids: CASTFGWGRYTDTQYF. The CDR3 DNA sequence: TGCGCCAGCACTTTTGGCTGGGGCCGATACACAGATACGCAGTATTTT.

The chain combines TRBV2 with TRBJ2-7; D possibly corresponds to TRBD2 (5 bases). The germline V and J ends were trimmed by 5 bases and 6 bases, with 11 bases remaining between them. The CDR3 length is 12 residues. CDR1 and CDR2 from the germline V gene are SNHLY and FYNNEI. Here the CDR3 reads CASSTRPGEQYF. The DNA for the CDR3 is TGTGCCAGCAGTACTAGACCGGGCGAGCAGTACTTC. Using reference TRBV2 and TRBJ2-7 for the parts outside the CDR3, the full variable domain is EPEVTQTPSHQVTQMGQEVILRCVPISNHLYFYWYRQILGQKVEFLVSFYNNEISEKSEIFDDQFSVERPDGSNFTLKIRSTKLEDSAMYFCASSTRPGEQYFGPGTRLTVT.

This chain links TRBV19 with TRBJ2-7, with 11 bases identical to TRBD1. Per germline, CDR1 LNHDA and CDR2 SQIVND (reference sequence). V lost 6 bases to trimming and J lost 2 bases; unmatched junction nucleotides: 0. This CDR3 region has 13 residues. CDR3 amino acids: CASRGQGAYEQYF. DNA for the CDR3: TGTGCCAGTAGGGGACAGGGGGCCTACGAGCAGTACTTC.

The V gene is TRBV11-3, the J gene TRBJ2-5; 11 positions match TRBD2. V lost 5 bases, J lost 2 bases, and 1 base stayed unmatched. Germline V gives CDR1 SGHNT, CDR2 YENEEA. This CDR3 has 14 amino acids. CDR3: CASSPSGGQETQYF. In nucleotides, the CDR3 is TGTGCCAGCAGCCCTAGCGGGGGGCAAGAGACCCAGTACTTC.

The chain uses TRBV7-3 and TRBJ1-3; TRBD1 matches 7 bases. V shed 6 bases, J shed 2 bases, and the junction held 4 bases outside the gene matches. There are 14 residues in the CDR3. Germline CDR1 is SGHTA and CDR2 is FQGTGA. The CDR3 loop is CASSQTGTGNTIYF. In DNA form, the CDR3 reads TGTGCCAGCAGTCAGACAGGGACTGGAAACACCATATATTTT.

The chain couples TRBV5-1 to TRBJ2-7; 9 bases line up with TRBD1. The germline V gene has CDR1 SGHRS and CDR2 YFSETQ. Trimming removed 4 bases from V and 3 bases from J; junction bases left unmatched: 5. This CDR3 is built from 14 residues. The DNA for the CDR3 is TGCGCCAGCAGCAGGGGACAGGGACTCTACGAGCAGTACTTC. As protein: CASSRGQGLYEQYF.

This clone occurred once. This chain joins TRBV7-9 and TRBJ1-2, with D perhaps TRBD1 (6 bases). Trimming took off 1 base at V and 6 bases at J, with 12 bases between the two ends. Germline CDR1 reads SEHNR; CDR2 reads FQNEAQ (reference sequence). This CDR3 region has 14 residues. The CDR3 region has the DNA TGTGCCAGCAGCTTAGACAGGGATTCCAATGGCTACACCTTC. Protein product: CASSLDRDSNGYTF.

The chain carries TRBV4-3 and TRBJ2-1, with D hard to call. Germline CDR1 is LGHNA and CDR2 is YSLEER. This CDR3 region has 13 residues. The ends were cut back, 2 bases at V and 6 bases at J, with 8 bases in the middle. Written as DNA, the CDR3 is TGCGCCAGCAGCCAAATATCGGGCAATGAGCAGTTCTTC. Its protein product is CASSQISGNEQFF.

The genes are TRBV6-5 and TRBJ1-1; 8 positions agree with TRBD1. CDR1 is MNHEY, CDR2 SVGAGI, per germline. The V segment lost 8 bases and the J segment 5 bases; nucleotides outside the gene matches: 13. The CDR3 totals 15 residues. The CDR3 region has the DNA TGTGCCAGCCTCGGCGTTTCAGGGGGCCGAACTGAAGCTTTCTTT. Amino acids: CASLGVSGGRTEAFF.

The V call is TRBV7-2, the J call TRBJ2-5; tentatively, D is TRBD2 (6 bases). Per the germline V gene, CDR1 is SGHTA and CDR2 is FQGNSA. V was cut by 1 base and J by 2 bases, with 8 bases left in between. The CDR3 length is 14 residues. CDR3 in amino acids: CASSLGGIQETQYF. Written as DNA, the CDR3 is TGTGCCAGCAGCTTAGGCGGGATTCAAGAGACCCAGTACTTC.

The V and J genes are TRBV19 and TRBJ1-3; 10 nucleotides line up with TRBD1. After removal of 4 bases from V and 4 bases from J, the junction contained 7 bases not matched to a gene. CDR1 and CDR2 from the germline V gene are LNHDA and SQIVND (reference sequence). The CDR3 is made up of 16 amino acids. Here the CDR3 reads CASSRDGTGEGNTIYF. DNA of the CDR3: TGTGCCAGTAGTAGAGACGGGACAGGGGAAGGAAACACCATATATTTT.

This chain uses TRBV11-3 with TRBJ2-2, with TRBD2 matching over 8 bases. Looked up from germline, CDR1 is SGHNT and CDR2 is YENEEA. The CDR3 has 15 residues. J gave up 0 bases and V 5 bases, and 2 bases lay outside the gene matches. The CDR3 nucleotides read TGTGCCAGCAGCGTTAGCGGGACGAACACCGGGGAGCTGTTTTTT. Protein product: CASSVSGTNTGELFF.

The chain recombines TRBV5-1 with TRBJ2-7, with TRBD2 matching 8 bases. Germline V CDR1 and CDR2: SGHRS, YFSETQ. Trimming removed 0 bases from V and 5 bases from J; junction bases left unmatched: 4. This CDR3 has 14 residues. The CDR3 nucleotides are TGCGCCAGCAGCTTGGATATAGCGGGGAACGAGCAGTACTTC. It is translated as CASSLDIAGNEQYF.

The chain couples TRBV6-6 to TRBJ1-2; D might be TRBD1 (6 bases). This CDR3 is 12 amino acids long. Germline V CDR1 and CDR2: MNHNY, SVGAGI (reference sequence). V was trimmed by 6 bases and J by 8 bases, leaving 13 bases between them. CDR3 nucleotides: TGTGCCAGCAGCCAACAGGGCGACGGCTACACCTTC. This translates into CASSQQGDGYTF.

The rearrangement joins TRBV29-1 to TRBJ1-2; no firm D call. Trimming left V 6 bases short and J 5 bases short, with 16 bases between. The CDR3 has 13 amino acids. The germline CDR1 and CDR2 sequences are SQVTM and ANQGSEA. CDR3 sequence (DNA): TGCAGCGTAGACGGCCCAGTGAGGTATGGCTACACCTTC. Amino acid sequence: CSVDGPVRYGYTF. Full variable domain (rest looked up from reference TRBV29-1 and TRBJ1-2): SAVISQKPSRDICQRGTSLTIQCQVDSQVTMMFWYRQQPGQSLTLIATANQGSEATYESGFVIDKFPISRPNLTFSTLTVSNMSPEDSSIYLCSVDGPVRYGYTFGSGTRLTVV.

CDR3 protein: CASSEAWRGQVFEKLFF. DNA for the CDR3: TGTGCCAGCAGTGAAGCTTGGCGGGGACAGGTGTTTGAAAAACTGTTTTTT. The chain uses TRBV2 and TRBJ1-4, with 8 bases identical to TRBD1. Germline V CDR1 and CDR2: SNHLY, FYNNEI. The V gene end was trimmed by 0 bases and the J gene end by 7 bases; junction bases not matched to a gene: 10. The CDR3 is 17 residues long. Filled out from reference TRBV2 and TRBJ1-4, the complete variable domain reads EPEVTQTPSHQVTQMGQEVILRCVPISNHLYFYWYRQILGQKVEFLVSFYNNEISEKSEIFDDQFSVERPDGSNFTLKIRSTKLEDSAMYFCASSEAWRGQVFEKLFFGSGTQLSVL.

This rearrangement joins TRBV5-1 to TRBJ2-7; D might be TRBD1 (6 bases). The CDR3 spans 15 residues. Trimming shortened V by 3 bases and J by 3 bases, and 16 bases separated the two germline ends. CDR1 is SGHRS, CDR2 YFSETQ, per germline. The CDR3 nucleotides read TGCGCCAGCAGCTCGGGACACCAAGGGGGCTACGAGCAGTACTTC. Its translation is CASSSGHQGGYEQYF.

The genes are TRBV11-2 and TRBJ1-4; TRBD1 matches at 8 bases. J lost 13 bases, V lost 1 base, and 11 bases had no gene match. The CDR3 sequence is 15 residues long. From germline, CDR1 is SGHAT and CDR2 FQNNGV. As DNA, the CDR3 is TGTGCCAGCAGCTTAGTGGTCCAGGGGGCACAGAGACTGTTTTTT. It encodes CASSLVVQGAQRLFF.

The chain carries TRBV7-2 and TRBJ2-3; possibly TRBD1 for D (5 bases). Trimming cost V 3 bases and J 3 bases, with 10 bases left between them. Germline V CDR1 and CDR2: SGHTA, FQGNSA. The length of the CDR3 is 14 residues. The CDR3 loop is CASSFYQGTDTQYF. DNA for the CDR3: TGTGCCAGCAGCTTCTACCAGGGAACAGATACGCAGTATTTT. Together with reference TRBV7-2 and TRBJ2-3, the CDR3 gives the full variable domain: GAGVSQSPSNKVTEKGKDVELRCDPISGHTALYWYRQSLGQGLEFLIYFQGNSAPDKSGLPSDRFSAERTGGSVSTLTIQRTQQEDSAVYLCASSFYQGTDTQYFGPGTRLTVL.

The CDR3 spells CASSYSNWGADTQYF. The CDR3 DNA sequence: TGTGCCAGCAGTTACTCAAATTGGGGAGCAGATACGCAGTATTTT. The rearrangement joins TRBV6-5 to TRBJ2-3; a weak D match, TRBD2 (5 bases). The CDR3 extends over 15 amino acids. The ends were cut back, 0 bases at V and 4 bases at J, with 11 bases in the middle. Germline loops: CDR1 MNHEY, CDR2 SVGAGI.

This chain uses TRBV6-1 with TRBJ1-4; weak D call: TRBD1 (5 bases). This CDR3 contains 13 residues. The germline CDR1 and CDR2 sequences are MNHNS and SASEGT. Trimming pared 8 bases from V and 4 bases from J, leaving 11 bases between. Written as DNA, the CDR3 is TGTGCCAGCGCAGGGCAGGGTAATGAAAAACTGTTTTTT. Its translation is CASAGQGNEKLFF.